These 11 T cell receptor beta chains came from one sample sequenced in a study of cytomegalovirus exposure and HLA in healthy donors. PCR primers comprised 60 Vbeta and 13 Jbeta primers. Sequencing used immunoSEQ multiplex PCR; TCRdb keeps in-frame clones, though not all of them. The sample holds hundreds of thousands of clones; around 80% are singletons and the top ten take roughly 6%. The sequenced sample was PBMCs. All receptors derive from a man aged 35-49 years in good health and CMV-seropositive.

The chain joins TRBV6-5 to TRBJ1-5; D unclear. V was clipped by 2 bases and J by 3 bases, with 11 bases between them. The CDR3 extends over 15 amino acids. Germline CDR1 MNHEY, CDR2 SVGAGI. The CDR3 sequence: CASSYSGSHNQPQHF. The CDR3 nucleotides read TGTGCCAGCAGTTACAGCGGCTCACACAATCAGCCCCAGCATTTT.

This sequence joins TRBV29-1 and TRBJ1-2, with TRBD1 as a possible D gene (6 bases). The germline gives CDR1 SQVTM, CDR2 ANQGSEA. V was cut by 7 bases and J by 4 bases, with 16 bases left in between. The CDR3 runs 13 residues. CDR3 coding DNA: TGCAGCGCACAGGACAGAGAGGCCTATGGCTACACCTTC. Its translation: CSAQDREAYGYTF.

This chain uses TRBV19 with TRBJ2-2; TRBD2 aligns across 9 bases. There are 15 residues in the CDR3. The V gene's germline CDR1 is LNHDA and CDR2 SQIVND (reference sequence). Germline trimming cut 1 base from V and 7 bases from J; bases unmatched to any gene: 4. In nucleotides, the CDR3 is TGTGCCAGTAGTATAGCGGCGGGAGGGTACGGGGAGCTGTTTTTT. Residues: CASSIAAGGYGELFF. The full variable domain, rest sourced from reference TRBV19 and TRBJ2-2, is DGGITQSPKYLFRKEGQNVTLSCEQNLNHDAMYWYRQDPGQGLRLIYYSQIVNDFQKGDIAEGYSVSREKKESFPLTVTSAQKNPTAFYLCASSIAAGGYGELFFGEGSRLTVL.

This clone was recorded once. The J gene is TRBJ2-7, the V gene TRBV29-1, with D possibly TRBD1 on 6 matching bases. The CDR3 runs 12 residues. The V end lost 4 bases, the J end lost 5 bases, and 12 bases lay between the germline ends. In germline, CDR1 is SQVTM, CDR2 ANQGSEA. CDR3 in amino acids: CSVAGHTNEQYF. DNA for the CDR3: TGCAGCGTTGCGGGACACACAAACGAGCAGTACTTC.

The chain recombines TRBV21-1 with TRBJ2-7; the D segment call TRBD1 is taken from the table without a DNA check. TRBV21-1 has pseudogene status. The CDR3 runs to 14 residues. DNA of the CDR3: TGTGCCAGCAGCGCCGGACAGGGACGCTACGAGCAGTACGTC. Its protein product is CASSAGQGRYEQYV.

About this clone: Other DNA sequences from this sample encode an identical CDR3 as well. This chain uses TRBV9 with TRBJ2-3; weak D call: TRBD2 (6 bases). This CDR3 region has 14 residues. Germline V gives CDR1 SGDLS, CDR2 YYNGEE. V shed 0 bases and J shed 5 bases, with 10 bases lying between them. Written as DNA, the CDR3 is TGTGCCAGCAGCGTAGAAGGGCGGGGAGATACGCAGTATTTT. Amino acids: CASSVEGRGDTQYF.

The chain is built from TRBV18 and TRBJ2-7; a weak D match, TRBD2 (5 bases). The germline V gene encodes CDR1 KGHSH and CDR2 LQKENI. The CDR3 totals 17 residues. Trimming took 3 bases from V and 6 from J, leaving 24 bases between them. The CDR3 here is CASSPPSGRAGRSEQYV. In DNA form, the CDR3 reads TGTGCCAGCTCACCGCCCTCCGGACGCGCGGGTCGGTCCGAGCAGTACGTC.

This clone has just a few counts. The chain has TRBV19 and TRBJ2-1; 7 nucleotides match TRBD2. CDR3 size: 13 residues. The trim removed 8 bases at V and 10 bases at J, leaving 11 bases unmatched. Germline V gene lookup returns CDR1 LNHDA and CDR2 SQIVND (reference sequence). The CDR3 bases are TGTGCCAGTGGGGGAGGGGCCGAGAGGGAGCAGTTCTTC. It yields the protein CASGGGAEREQFF.

The V gene is TRBV5-8, the J gene TRBJ2-6, with D maybe TRBD1 (5 bases). Germline CDR1 and CDR2: SGHTS and YDEGEE. Trimming removed 0 bases at V and 0 bases at J, with 13 bases between. The CDR3 spans 18 residues. CDR3 residues: CASSLVDTLVSGANVLTF. As DNA, the CDR3 is TGTGCCAGCAGCTTGGTGGACACTTTGGTCTCTGGGGCCAACGTCCTGACTTTC. Full variable domain (missing parts from reference TRBV5-8 and TRBJ2-6): EAGVTQSPTHLIKTRGQQATLRCSPISGHTSVYWYQQALGLGLQFLLWYDEGEERNRGNFPPRFSGRQFPNYSSELNVNALELEDSALYLCASSLVDTLVSGANVLTFGAGSRLTVL.

This clone occurred a few times. V gene TRBV27 combines with J gene TRBJ2-7; 10 nucleotides line up with TRBD1. The CDR3 is made up of 16 amino acids. The germline gives CDR1 MNHEY, CDR2 SMNVEV (reference sequence). Trimming at V came to 5 bases and at J to 1 base, leaving 8 bases not matched to a gene. The CDR3 is CASSVTGGLGSYEQYF. DNA for the CDR3: TGTGCCAGCAGTGTGACAGGGGGCTTAGGGTCCTACGAGCAGTACTTC.

This clone was observed a few times. This chain uses TRBV19 with TRBJ1-2; D ambiguous. Trimming removed 4 bases from V and 8 bases from J, with 17 bases in between. The germline V gene has CDR1 LNHDA and CDR2 SQIVND (reference sequence). This CDR3 is 14 amino acids long. This chain's CDR3 is CASSTPPGPGGYTF. The DNA for the CDR3 is TGTGCCAGTAGTACCCCTCCAGGACCGGGGGGCTACACCTTC.